This TCR beta chain emerged from a study of molecular identifiers for immune sequencing clone quantification. Losses at the gene ends were 6 bases for V and 2 bases for J; bases not matched to a gene: 10. The CDR3 consists of 18 residues. One entry per CDR3 protein, called by TCRdb with MiXCR from the PCR reads. Among fewer than 350,000 distinct CDR3 sequences listed, 20% to 25% were seen once. The sample comprised naive CD8+ T cells from blood, with Jurkat cell RNA spiked in. The subset here: FACS-sorted CD8+CD4-CCR7+CD45RA+ naive T cells. The chain is built from TRBV12-3 or TRBV12-4 and TRBJ2-3; TRBD2 matches 14 bases. The sequence was obtained from a human donor in good health. Some libraries in this study had Jurkat cell RNA spiked in. The CDR3 coding sequence is TGTGCCAGCAGCCAAACCGGGACTAGCGGGGGCTTCACAGATACGCAGTATTTT. It encodes CASSQTGTSGGFTDTQYF.